The clone carrying this T cell receptor (beta chain) was recorded a few times. These data belong to a study of CD8 T cells in ankylosing spondylitis. Each CDR3 protein gets one entry after TCRdb re-called the 5' RACE reads with MiXCR. Altogether about 150,000 distinct CDR3 sequences are present, 30% to 35% being singletons, with the ten largest covering over 5.5%. CDR1 is SNHLY and CDR2 is FYNNEI in the germline V gene. V lost 3 bases and J 2 bases, leaving 19 bases between the germline ends. The CDR3 sequence is 17 residues long. This chain connects TRBV2 to TRBJ1-1; D may be TRBD1 (5 bases). The receptor comes from a male donor with ankylosing spondylitis. The sequenced sample consisted of synovial fluid, either unsorted or a sorted T cell fraction (not recorded which). The chain's CDR3 is CASSDRRGVTGNTEAFF. CDR3 DNA: TGTGCCAGCAGTGACCGTCGGGGGGTTACGGGAAACACTGAAGCTTTCTTT.